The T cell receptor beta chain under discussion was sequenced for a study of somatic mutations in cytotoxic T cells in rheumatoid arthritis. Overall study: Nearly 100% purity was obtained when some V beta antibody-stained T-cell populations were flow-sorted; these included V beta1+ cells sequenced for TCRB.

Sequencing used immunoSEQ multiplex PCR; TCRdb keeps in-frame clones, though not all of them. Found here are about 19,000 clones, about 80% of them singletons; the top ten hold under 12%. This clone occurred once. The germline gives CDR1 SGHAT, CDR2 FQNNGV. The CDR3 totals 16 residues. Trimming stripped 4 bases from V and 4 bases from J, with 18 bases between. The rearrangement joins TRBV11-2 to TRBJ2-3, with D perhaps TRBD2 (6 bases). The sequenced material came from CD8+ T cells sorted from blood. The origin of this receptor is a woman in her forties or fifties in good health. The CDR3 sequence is CASSSVTRGPPDTQYF. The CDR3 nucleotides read TGTGCCAGCAGCTCCGTCACGCGGGGACCCCCAGATACGCAGTATTTT.